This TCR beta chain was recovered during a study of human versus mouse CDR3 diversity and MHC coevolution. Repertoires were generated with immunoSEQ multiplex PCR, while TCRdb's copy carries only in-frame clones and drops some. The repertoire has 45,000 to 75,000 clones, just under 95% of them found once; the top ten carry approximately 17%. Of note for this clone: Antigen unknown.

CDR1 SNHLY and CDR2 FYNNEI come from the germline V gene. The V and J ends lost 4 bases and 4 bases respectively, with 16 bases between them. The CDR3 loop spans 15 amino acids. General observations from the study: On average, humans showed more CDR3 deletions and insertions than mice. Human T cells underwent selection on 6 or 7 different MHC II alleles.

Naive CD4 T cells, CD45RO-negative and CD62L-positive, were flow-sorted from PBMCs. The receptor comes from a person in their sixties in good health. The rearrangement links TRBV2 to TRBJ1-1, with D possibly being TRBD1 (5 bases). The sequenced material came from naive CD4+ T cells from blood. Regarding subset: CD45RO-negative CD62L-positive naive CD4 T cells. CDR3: CASSGSGKGSTEAFF. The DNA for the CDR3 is TGTGCCAGCAGTGGGTCAGGGAAGGGCAGCACTGAAGCTTTCTTT. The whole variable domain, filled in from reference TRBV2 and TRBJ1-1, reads EPEVTQTPSHQVTQMGQEVILRCVPISNHLYFYWYRQILGQKVEFLVSFYNNEISEKSEIFDDQFSVERPDGSNFTLKIRSTKLEDSAMYFCASSGSGKGSTEAFFGQGTRLTVV.